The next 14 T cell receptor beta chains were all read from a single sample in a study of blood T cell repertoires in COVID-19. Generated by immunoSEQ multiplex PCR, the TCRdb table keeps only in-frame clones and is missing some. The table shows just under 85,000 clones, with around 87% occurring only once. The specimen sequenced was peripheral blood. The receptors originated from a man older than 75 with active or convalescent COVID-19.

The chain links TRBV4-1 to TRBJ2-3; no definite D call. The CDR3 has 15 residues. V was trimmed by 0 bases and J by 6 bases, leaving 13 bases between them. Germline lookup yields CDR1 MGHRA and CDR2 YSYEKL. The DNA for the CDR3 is TGCGCCAGCAGCCAAGATACCCTGCTTGCGGATACGCAGTATTTT. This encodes CASSQDTLLADTQYF.

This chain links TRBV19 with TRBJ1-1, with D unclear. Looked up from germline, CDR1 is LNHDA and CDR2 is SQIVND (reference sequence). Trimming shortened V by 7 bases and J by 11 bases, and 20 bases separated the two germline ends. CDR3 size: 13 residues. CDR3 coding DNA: TGTGCCAGTAAGGAGGCTGACCCCACGCGGGCTTTCTTT. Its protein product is CASKEADPTRAFF.

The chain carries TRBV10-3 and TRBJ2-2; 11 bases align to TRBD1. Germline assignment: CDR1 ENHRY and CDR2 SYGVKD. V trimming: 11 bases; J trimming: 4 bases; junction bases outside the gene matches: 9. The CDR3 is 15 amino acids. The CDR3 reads CALRSGTGGTGELFF. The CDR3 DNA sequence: TGTGCCTTGCGATCCGGGACAGGGGGCACCGGGGAGCTGTTTTTT.

The CDR3 reads CASNRAVRTEEAFF. For the CDR3, the DNA is TGTGCCAGCAACAGAGCGGTCAGGACCGAGGAAGCTTTCTTT. The chain combines TRBV7-2 with TRBJ1-1, with D unresolved. Looked up from germline, CDR1 is SGHTA and CDR2 is FQGNSA. The CDR3 totals 14 residues. Trimming stripped 7 bases from V and 8 bases from J, with 20 bases between.

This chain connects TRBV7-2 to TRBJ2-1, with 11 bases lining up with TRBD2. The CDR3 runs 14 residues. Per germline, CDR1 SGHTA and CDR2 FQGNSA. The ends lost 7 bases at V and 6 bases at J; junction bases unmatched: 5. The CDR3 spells CASKLAGVTNEQFF. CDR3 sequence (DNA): TGTGCCAGCAAACTAGCGGGGGTGACCAATGAGCAGTTCTTC.

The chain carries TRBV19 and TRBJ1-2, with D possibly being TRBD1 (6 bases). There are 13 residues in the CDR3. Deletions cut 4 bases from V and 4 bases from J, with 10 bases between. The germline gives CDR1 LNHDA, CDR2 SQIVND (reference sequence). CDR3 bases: TGTGCCAGTAGTAACAGGGCTCTCTATGGCTACACCTTC. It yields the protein CASSNRALYGYTF.

The CDR3 coding sequence is TGTGCCACCAGCAGAGATGCGAAATTCACAGATACGCAGTATTTT. Residues: CATSRDAKFTDTQYF. This sequence joins TRBV15 and TRBJ2-3, with unresolved D. V dropped 0 bases and J dropped 2 bases, with 9 bases sitting between them. The CDR3 sequence is 15 residues long. Germline V lookup: CDR1 LNHNV, CDR2 YYDKDF (reference sequence).

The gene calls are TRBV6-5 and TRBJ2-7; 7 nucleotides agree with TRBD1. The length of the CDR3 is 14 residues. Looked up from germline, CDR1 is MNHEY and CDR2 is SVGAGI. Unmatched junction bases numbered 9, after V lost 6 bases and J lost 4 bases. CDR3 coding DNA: TGTGCCAGCAGACGAACCGGGACAGCATACGAGCAGTACGTC. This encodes CASRRTGTAYEQYV.

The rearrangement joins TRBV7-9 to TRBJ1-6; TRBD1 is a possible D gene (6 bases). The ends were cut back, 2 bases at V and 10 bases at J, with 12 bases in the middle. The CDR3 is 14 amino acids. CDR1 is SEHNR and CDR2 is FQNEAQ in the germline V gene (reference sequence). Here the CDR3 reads CASSLTGLKSPLHF. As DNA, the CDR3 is TGTGCCAGCAGCTTAACAGGGTTGAAGTCACCCCTCCACTTT. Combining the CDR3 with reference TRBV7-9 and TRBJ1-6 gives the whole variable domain DTGVSQNPRHKITKRGQNVTFRCDPISEHNRLYWYRQTLGQGPEFLTYFQNEAQLEKSRLLSDRFSAERPKGSFSTLEIQRTEQGDSAMYLCASSLTGLKSPLHFGNGTRLTVT.

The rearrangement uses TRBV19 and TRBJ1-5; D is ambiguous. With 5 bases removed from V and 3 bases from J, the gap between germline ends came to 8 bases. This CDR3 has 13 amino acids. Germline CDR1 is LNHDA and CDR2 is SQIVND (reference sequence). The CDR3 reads CASSQSVNQPQHF. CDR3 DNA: TGTGCCAGTAGTCAGTCAGTCAATCAGCCCCAGCATTTT.

The CDR3: CASSVEASGGNTQYF. The CDR3 region has the DNA TGTGCCAGCAGCGTAGAGGCCTCAGGGGGGAATACGCAGTATTTT. The chain combines TRBV9 with TRBJ2-3; D possibly corresponds to TRBD1 (7 bases). The CDR3 runs to 15 residues. Trimming removed 0 bases from V and 7 bases from J, with 15 bases in between. CDR1 is SGDLS, CDR2 YYNGEE, per germline.

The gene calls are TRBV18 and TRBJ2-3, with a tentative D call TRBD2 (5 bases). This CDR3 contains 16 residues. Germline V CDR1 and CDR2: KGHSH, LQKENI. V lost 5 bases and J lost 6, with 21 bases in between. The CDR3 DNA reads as TGTGCCAGCTCAGGCGGGTTGAACACCCCGGCGGATACGCAGTATTTT. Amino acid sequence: CASSGGLNTPADTQYF.

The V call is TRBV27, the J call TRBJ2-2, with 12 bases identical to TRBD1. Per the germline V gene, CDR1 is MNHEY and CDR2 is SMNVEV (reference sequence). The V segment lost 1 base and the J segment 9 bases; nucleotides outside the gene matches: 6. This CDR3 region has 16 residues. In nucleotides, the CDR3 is TGTGCCAGCAGTTTATACGGGACAGGGGGCTTTCGGGAGCTGTTTTTT. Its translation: CASSLYGTGGFRELFF.

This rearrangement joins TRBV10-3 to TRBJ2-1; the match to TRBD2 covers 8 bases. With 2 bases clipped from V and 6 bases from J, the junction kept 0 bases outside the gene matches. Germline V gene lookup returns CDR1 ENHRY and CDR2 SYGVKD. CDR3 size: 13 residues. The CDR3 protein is CAISETSGNEQFF. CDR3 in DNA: TGTGCCATCAGTGAGACTAGCGGCAATGAGCAGTTCTTC.